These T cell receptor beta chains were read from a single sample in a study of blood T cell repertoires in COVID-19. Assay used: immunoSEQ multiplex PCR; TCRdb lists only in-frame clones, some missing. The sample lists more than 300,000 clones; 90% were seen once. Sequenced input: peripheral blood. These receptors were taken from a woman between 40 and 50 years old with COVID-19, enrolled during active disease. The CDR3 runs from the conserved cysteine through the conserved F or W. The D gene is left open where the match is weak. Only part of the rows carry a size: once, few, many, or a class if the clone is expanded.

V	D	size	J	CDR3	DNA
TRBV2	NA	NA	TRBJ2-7	CASSAFAYEQYF	TGTGCCAGCAGTGCCTTTGCCTACGAGCAGTACTTC
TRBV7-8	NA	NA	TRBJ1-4	CASSPGGGKGEKLFF	TGTGCCAGCAGCCCAGGTGGGGGCAAGGGTGAAAAACTGTTTTTT
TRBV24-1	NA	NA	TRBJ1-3	CATQRFGISGNTIYF	TGTGCCACCCAAAGGTTCGGGATCTCTGGAAACACCATATATTTT
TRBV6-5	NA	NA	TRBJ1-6	CASQDTPDSPLHF	TGTGCCAGCCAAGACACGCCAGATTCACCCCTCCACTTT
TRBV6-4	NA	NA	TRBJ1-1	CASSVGSGGNTEAFF	TGTGCCAGCAGTGTAGGATCGGGGGGGAACACTGAAGCTTTCTTT
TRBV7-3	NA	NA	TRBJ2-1	CASSPRLGGEYNEQFF	TGTGCCAGCAGCCCCCGCCTAGGAGGGGAATACAATGAGCAGTTCTTC
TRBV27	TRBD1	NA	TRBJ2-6	CASSSSVPGTGGPGANVLTF	TGTGCCAGCAGCTCCTCCGTCCCCGGGACAGGGGGCCCGGGGGCCAACGTCCTGACTTTC
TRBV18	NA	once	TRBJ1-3	CASSPSLRSGNTIYF	TGTGCCAGCTCACCTTCGTTGCGCTCTGGAAACACCATATATTTT
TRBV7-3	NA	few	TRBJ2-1	CASSSRLASEQFF	TGTGCCAGCAGCTCCCGTCTAGCATCTGAGCAGTTCTTC
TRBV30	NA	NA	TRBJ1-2	CAWTVAHHDYGYTF	TGTGCCTGGACTGTGGCCCACCACGACTATGGCTACACCTTC
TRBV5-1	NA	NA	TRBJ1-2	CASSPRAQIVRDGYTF	TGCGCCAGCAGCCCTCGGGCCCAAATAGTGCGGGATGGCTACACCTTC
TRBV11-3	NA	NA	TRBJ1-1	CASSDASGPGRAQTEAFF	TGTGCCAGCAGCGACGCTTCAGGCCCCGGGAGGGCGCAAACTGAAGCTTTCTTT
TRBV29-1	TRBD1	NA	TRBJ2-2	CSVRTGHTGELFF	TGCAGCGTCAGGACAGGGCACACCGGGGAGCTGTTTTTT
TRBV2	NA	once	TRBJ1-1	CASSPNPGTEAFF	TGTGCCAGCAGCCCAAATCCGGGGACTGAAGCTTTCTTT
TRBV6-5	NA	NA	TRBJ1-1	CASSYSGENTEAFF	TGTGCCAGCAGTTACTCAGGGGAGAACACTGAAGCTTTCTTT
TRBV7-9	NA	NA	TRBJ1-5	CASSRTGSNQPQHF	TGTGCCAGCAGCCGCACAGGGAGCAATCAGCCCCAGCATTTT
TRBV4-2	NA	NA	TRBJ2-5	CASSQDFEGEGETQYF	TGTGCCAGCAGCCAAGACTTTGAGGGGGAAGGGGAGACCCAGTACTTC
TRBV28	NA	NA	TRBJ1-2	CASSFPAGINYGYTF	TGTGCCAGCAGTTTTCCGGCGGGTATCAACTATGGCTACACCTTC
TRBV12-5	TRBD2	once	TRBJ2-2	CASAGGTGTNTGELFF	TGTGCTAGTGCGGGGGGGACGGGGACGAACACCGGGGAGCTGTTTTTT
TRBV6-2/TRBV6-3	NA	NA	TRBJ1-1	CASSYGRLNMNTEAFF	TGTGCCAGCAGTTACGGCAGGTTAAATATGAACACTGAAGCTTTCTTT
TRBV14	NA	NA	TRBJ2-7	CASSQDLLGLQYF	TGTGCCAGCAGCCAAGATTTATTGGGCCTGCAGTACTTC
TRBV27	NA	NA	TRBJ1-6	CASTPSWNSPLHF	TGTGCCAGTACACCTTCCTGGAATTCACCCCTCCACTTT
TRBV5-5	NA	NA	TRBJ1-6	CASSAILSSYNSPLHF	TGTGCCAGCAGCGCGATCCTGAGCTCCTATAATTCACCCCTCCACTTT
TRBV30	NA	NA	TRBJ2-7	CAWRGQPRGYEQYF	TGTGCCTGGAGAGGACAGCCGCGGGGGTACGAGCAGTACTTC
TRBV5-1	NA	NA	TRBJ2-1	CASSAQGPEYNEQFF	TGCGCCAGCAGCGCACAGGGTCCCGAATACAATGAGCAGTTCTTC
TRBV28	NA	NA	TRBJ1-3	CAGSSGVAGNTIYF	TGTGCCGGATCCAGCGGGGTGGCTGGAAACACCATATATTTT
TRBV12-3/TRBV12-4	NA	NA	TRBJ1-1	CASSWGQTEAFF	TGTGCCAGCAGTTGGGGACAAACTGAAGCTTTCTTT
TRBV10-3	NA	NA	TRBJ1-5	CAISGPNQPQHF	TGTGCCATCAGTGGGCCCAATCAGCCCCAGCATTTT
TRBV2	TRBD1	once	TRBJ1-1	CASSELRQGAGINTEAFF	TGTGCCAGCAGTGAACTGAGACAGGGGGCCGGAATTAACACTGAAGCTTTCTTT
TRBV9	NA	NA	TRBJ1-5	CASSSGGGGNQPQHF	TGTGCCAGCAGCTCGGGGGGAGGCGGCAATCAGCCCCAGCATTTT
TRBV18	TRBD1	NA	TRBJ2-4	CASSPSTGTGVTIAKNIQYF	TGTGCCAGCTCACCAAGTACCGGGACAGGGGTCACCATAGCCAAAAACATTCAGTACTTC
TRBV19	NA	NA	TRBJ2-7	CASSIDGGEQYF	TGTGCCAGTAGTATCGACGGGGGCGAGCAGTACTTC
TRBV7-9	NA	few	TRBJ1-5	CASSLGAGQPQHF	TGTGCCAGCAGCTTAGGGGCGGGTCAGCCCCAGCATTTT
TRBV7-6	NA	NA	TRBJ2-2	CASSWFGDRGNTGELFF	TGTGCCAGCAGCTGGTTCGGTGACAGAGGTAACACCGGGGAGCTGTTTTTT
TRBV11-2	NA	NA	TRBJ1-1	CASSLGFRGRNTEAFF	TGTGCCAGCAGCTTAGGTTTCAGGGGAAGGAACACTGAAGCTTTCTTT
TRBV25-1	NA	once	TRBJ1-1	CASAGHGGLEAFF	TGTGCCAGCGCCGGACACGGAGGGTTGGAAGCTTTCTTT
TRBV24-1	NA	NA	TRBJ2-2	CATSENRATNTGELFF	TGTGCCACCTCAGAAAACAGGGCTACGAACACCGGGGAGCTGTTTTTT
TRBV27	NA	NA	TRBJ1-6	CASSFVSSYNSPLHF	TGTGCCAGCAGTTTCGTGAGCTCCTATAATTCACCCCTCCACTTT
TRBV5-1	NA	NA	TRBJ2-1	CASGPLGDYNEQFF	TGCGCCAGCGGCCCGCTCGGGGACTACAATGAGCAGTTCTTC
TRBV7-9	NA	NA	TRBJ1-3	CASSIIGGGVGNTIYF	TGTGCCAGCAGCATCATAGGGGGGGGTGTTGGAAACACCATATATTTT
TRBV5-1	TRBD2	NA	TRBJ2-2	CASSYLAGGNTGELFF	TGCGCCAGCAGCTACCTAGCGGGGGGGAACACCGGGGAGCTGTTTTTT
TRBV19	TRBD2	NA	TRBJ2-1	CASSMLAGGLYNEQFF	TGTGCCAGTAGTATGTTGGCGGGAGGGTTGTACAATGAGCAGTTCTTC
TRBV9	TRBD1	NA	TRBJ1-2	CASSVGTDYGYTF	TGTGCCAGCAGCGTCGGGACAGACTATGGCTACACCTTC
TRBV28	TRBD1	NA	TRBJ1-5	CASSLTDRAQPQHF	TGTGCCAGCAGTTTAACCGACAGGGCTCAGCCCCAGCATTTT